This entry features one TCR beta chain sequence. CDR3 size: 14 residues. V lost 7 bases and J lost 2, with 12 bases in between. Germline V CDR1 and CDR2: SNHLY, FYNNEI. The data derive from a study of T cell responses to AZD1222 COVID-19 vaccine. Sequencing used immunoSEQ multiplex PCR; TCRdb keeps in-frame clones, though not all of them. Of approximately 150,000 clones in the sample, roughly 90% were seen once. The source material was peripheral blood, sampled 28 days after the second AZD1222 dose. This sequence originates from an adult who received the AZD1222 COVID-19 vaccine. V gene TRBV2 combines with J gene TRBJ2-1; tentatively, D is TRBD2 (6 bases). The CDR3, as DNA: TGTGCCAGCAAAGGGACTCCAACCTACAATGAGCAGTTCTTC. This translates into CASKGTPTYNEQFF.